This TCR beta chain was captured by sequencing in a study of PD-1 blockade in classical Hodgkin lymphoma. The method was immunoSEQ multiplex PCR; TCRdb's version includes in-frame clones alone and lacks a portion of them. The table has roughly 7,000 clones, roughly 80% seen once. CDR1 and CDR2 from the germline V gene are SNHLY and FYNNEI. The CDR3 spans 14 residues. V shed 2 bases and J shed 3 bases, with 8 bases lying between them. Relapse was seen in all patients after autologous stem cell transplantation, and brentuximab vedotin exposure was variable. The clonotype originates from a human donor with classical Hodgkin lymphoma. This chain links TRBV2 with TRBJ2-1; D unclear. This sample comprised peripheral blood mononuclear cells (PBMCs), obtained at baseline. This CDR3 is CASSEWSSYNEQFF. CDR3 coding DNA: TGTGCCAGCAGTGAATGGTCCAGCTACAATGAGCAGTTCTTC.